The TCR beta chain described here comes from a study of blood T cell repertoires in COVID-19. Whole-study context: The study drew acute and convalescent COVID-19 samples from the United States, Italy and Spain. T cells, B-cell-depleted T cells, or PBMCs provided the cDNA or gDNA that served as material.

The table came from immunoSEQ multiplex PCR; TCRdb's copy has only in-frame clones and leaves some out. The sample has under 200,000 clones; around 82% are singletons. The TCR was taken from a woman aged 55-70 years with acute COVID-19. Source material: PBMCs or T cells enriched from blood (not recorded which).

As DNA, the CDR3 is TGCGCCAGCAGCCAAGGAGGCGTCGAGCAGTACTTC. Protein product: CASSQGGVEQYF. This chain joins TRBV4-1 and TRBJ2-7, with D unresolved. Germline lookup yields CDR1 MGHRA and CDR2 YSYEKL. With 1 base removed from V and 6 bases from J, the gap between germline ends came to 7 bases. This CDR3 is built from 12 residues.